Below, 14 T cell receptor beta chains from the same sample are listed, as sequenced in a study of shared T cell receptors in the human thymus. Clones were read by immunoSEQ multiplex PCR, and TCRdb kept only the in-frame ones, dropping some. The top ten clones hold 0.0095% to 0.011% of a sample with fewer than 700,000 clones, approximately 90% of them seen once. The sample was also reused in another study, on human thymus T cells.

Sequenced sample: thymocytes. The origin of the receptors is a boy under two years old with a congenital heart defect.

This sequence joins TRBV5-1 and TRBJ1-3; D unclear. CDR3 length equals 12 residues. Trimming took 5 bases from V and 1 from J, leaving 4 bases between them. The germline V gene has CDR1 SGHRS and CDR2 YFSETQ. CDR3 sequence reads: CASRSSGNTIYF. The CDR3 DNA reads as TGCGCCAGCAGGTCGTCTGGAAACACCATATATTTT. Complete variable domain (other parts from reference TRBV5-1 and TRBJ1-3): KAGVTQTPRYLIKTRGQQVTLSCSPISGHRSVSWYQQTPGQGLQFLFEYFSETQRNKGNFPGRFSGRQFSNSRSEMNVSTLELGDSALYLCASRSSGNTIYFGEGSWLTVV.

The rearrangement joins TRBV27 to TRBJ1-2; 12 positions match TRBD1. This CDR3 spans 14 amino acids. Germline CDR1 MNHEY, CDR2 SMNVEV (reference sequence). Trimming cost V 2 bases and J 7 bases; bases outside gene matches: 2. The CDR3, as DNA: TGTGCCAGCAGTTTAGGGACAGGGGGCCGTGGCTACACCTTC. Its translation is CASSLGTGGRGYTF.

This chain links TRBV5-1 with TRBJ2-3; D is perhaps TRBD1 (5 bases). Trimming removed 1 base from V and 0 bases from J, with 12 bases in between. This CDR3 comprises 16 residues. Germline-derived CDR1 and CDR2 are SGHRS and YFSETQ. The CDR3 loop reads CASSLRARVSTDTQYF. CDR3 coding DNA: TGCGCCAGCAGCTTGAGGGCCAGGGTAAGCACAGATACGCAGTATTTT.

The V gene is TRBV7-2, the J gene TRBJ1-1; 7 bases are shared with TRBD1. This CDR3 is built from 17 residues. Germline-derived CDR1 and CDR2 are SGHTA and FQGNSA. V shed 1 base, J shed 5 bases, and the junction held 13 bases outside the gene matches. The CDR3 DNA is TGTGCCAGCAGCTTAGGTCCGGGGCAGGGGGTAGGGACTGAAGCTTTCTTT. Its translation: CASSLGPGQGVGTEAFF.

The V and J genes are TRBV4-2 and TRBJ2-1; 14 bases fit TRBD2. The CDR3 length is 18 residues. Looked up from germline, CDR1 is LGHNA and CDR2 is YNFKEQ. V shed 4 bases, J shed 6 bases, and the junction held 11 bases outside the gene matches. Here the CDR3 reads CASSRVSHGTSGGNEQFF. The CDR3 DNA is TGTGCCAGCAGCCGCGTCTCCCATGGGACTAGCGGGGGCAATGAGCAGTTCTTC.

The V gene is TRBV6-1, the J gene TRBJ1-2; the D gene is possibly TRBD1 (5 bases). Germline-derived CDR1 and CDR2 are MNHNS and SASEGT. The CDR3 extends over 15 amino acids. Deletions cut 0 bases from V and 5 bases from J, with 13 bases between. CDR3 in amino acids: CASSEASSRVYGYTF. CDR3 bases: TGTGCCAGCAGTGAAGCATCGTCCAGGGTGTATGGCTACACCTTC.

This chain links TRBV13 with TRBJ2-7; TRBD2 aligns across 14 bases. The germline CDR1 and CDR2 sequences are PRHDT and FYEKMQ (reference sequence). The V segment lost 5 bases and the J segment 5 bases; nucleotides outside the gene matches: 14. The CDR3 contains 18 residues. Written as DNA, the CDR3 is TGTGCCAGCAGCCCTCCCCCGGGACTAGCGGGAGTAATACACGAGCAGTACTTC. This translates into CASSPPPGLAGVIHEQYF.

The CDR3 region has the DNA TGTGCCTGGAGTTTCCCGGGACTAGCGGGAGGCACGACTAGCACAGATACGCAGTATTTT. Translating gives CAWSFPGLAGGTTSTDTQYF. The chain carries TRBV30 and TRBJ2-3; 15 nucleotides line up with TRBD2. With 2 bases clipped from V and 0 bases from J, the junction kept 12 bases outside the gene matches. CDR1 and CDR2 from the germline V gene are GTSNPN and SVGIG (reference sequence). The CDR3 runs 20 residues.

This CDR3 reads CASSKRLAGDYNEQFF. The CDR3 region has the DNA TGTGCCAGCAGCAAAAGACTAGCGGGAGACTACAATGAGCAGTTCTTC. The chain is built from TRBV7-6 and TRBJ2-1; 12 nucleotides match TRBD2. Germline lookup yields CDR1 SGHVS and CDR2 FNYEAQ. The CDR3 is made up of 16 amino acids. V shed 5 bases, J shed 3 bases, and the junction held 5 bases outside the gene matches.

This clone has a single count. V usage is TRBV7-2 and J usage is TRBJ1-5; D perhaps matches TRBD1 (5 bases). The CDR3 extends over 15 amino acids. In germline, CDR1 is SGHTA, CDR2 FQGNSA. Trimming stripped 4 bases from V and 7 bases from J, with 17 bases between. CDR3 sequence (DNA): TGTGCCAGCAGCTCACACCACAGGAACGGCCAGCCCCAGCATTTT. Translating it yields CASSSHHRNGQPQHF.

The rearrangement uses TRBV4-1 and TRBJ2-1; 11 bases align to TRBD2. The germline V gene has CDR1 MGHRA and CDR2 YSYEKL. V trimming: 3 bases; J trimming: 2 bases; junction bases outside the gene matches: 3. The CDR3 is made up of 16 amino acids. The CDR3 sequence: CASSQILAGAYNEQFF. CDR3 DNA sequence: TGCGCCAGCAGCCAGATACTAGCGGGAGCCTACAATGAGCAGTTCTTC.

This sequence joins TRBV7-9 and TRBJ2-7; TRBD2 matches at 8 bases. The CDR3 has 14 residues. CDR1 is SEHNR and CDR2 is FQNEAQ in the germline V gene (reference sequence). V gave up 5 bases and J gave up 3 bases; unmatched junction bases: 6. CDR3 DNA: TGTGCCAGCAGCCCTACCGGGACTAGCTACGAGCAGTACTTC. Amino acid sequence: CASSPTGTSYEQYF.

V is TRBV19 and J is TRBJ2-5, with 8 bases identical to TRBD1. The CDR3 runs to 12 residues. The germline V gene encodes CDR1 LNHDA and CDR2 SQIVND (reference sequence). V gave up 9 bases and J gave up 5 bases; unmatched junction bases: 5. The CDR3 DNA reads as TGTGCCAGCGCCGGACAGGGCGAGACCCAGTACTTC. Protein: CASAGQGETQYF.

In DNA, the CDR3 is TGTGCCAGCAGCTTAGTAGCGGGAGCCAACTCCTACAATGAGCAGTTCTTC. It encodes CASSLVAGANSYNEQFF. This sequence joins TRBV7-2 and TRBJ2-1; 9 bases are shared with TRBD2. The germline CDR1 and CDR2 sequences are SGHTA and FQGNSA. V gave up 1 base and J gave up 0 bases; unmatched junction bases: 4. The CDR3 totals 17 residues.